These 25 T cell receptor beta chains were all obtained from the same sample, sequenced in a study of shared clonotypes between healthy human individuals (dated by TCRdb to the early 2020s). CD8 naive samples consisted of CD45RO-negative cells that were positively selected for CCR7, yielding a CD45RA+CCR7+ population without TemRA cells. Preparation of the library involved the immunoSEQ multiplex PCR assay. Entries here come from immuneACCESS through TCRdb and include only in-frame sequences with V and J called. Some clones fail to appear in such tables; in the studies checked, an unresolved V gene covers under half of the shortfall, and the cause of the remainder is unknown. The sample table shows over 2 million clones, and about 95% are seen once. The ten largest clones capture about 1.1% of the sample. Source material: naive CD8+ T cells sorted from blood. The cell subset or site label corresponds to: CD45RA+CCR7+. The source of these receptors is a man in his late teens or twenties in good health.

This sequence joins TRBV9 and TRBJ2-7; TRBD1 might be the D (6 bases). From germline, CDR1 is SGDLS and CDR2 YYNGEE. This CDR3 is built from 14 residues. V was trimmed by 3 bases and J by 2 bases, leaving 12 bases between them. The CDR3 loop reads CASSASGATYEQYF. Here the CDR3 DNA reads TGTGCCAGCAGCGCCTCAGGGGCTACCTACGAGCAGTACTTC.

V and J are TRBV5-6 and TRBJ2-2; D is possibly TRBD2 (6 bases). Trimming stripped 4 bases from V and 4 bases from J, with 14 bases between. Germline lookup yields CDR1 SGHDT and CDR2 YYEEEE. The CDR3 spans 15 residues. In nucleotides, the CDR3 is TGTGCCAGCAGCCGCCCCCGGGAGAGCACCGGGGAGCTGTTTTTT. This encodes CASSRPRESTGELFF.

The chain employs TRBV13 and TRBJ1-4; TRBD1 is a possible D gene (6 bases). Trimming pared 3 bases from V and 7 bases from J, leaving 12 bases between. Germline CDR1 and CDR2: PRHDT and FYEKMQ (reference sequence). This CDR3 spans 14 amino acids. Here the CDR3 DNA reads TGTGCCAGCAGCTTTAGGGGGACAAGTGAAAAACTGTTTTTT. As protein: CASSFRGTSEKLFF.

In nucleotides, the CDR3 is TGTGCCAGCAGTTTTGTGTGGGGGCCGAGGGGCCACACTGAAGCTTTCTTT. This translates into CASSFVWGPRGHTEAFF. This rearrangement joins TRBV27 to TRBJ1-1; D might be TRBD1 (6 bases). Germline V lookup: CDR1 MNHEY, CDR2 SMNVEV (reference sequence). This CDR3 has 17 residues. V gave up 3 bases and J gave up 3 bases, with 20 bases separating them.

This chain connects TRBV13 to TRBJ2-1; D may be TRBD1 or TRBD2 (5 bases each). The V end lost 4 bases, the J end lost 15 bases, and 19 bases lay between the germline ends. Germline CDR1 PRHDT, CDR2 FYEKMQ (reference sequence). CDR3 length equals 13 residues. The CDR3 loop reads CASSSSLDGAPFF. DNA of the CDR3: TGTGCCAGCAGCTCGAGTTTGGACGGGGCACCGTTCTTC.

This chain connects TRBV6-5 to TRBJ1-1; no firm D call. Germline CDR1 MNHEY, CDR2 SVGAGI. V was pared by 4 bases and J by 4 bases, with 10 bases between. The CDR3 has 13 residues. The chain's CDR3 is CASSSIGGTEAFF. The CDR3 DNA sequence: TGTGCCAGCAGTTCCATAGGCGGCACTGAAGCTTTCTTT.

This clone was counted between two and nine times. This chain uses TRBV6-1 with TRBJ1-6; 8 bases match TRBD1. Germline CDR1 MNHNS, CDR2 SASEGT. The CDR3 is 16 amino acids. The ends lost 4 bases at V and 7 bases at J; junction bases unmatched: 9. CDR3 sequence: CASSVQGEYGNSPLHF. As DNA, the CDR3 is TGTGCCAGCAGTGTACAGGGGGAATATGGCAATTCACCCCTCCACTTT.

V and J are TRBV6-1 and TRBJ2-7; either TRBD1 or TRBD2 may fit D (5 bases each). CDR1 and CDR2 from the germline V gene are MNHNS and SASEGT. Trimming removed 5 bases from V and 1 base from J, with 15 bases in between. The CDR3 covers 15 residues. CDR3: CASSPFRGESYEQYF. CDR3 nucleotide sequence: TGTGCCAGCAGTCCCTTTCGAGGGGAATCCTACGAGCAGTACTTC.

The chain employs TRBV2 and TRBJ2-5; TRBD2 might be the D (6 bases). Trimming took off 6 bases at V and 5 bases at J, with 7 bases between the two ends. CDR3 length equals 11 residues. From germline, CDR1 is SNHLY and CDR2 FYNNEI. The CDR3 here is CASRLAETQYF. CDR3 in DNA: TGTGCCAGCAGGCTAGCGGAGACCCAGTACTTC.

The chain recombines TRBV4-1 with TRBJ1-2; D is perhaps TRBD1 (5 bases). The V end was cut by 1 base, the J end by 6 bases, with 12 bases between. CDR3 length: 14 residues. CDR1 is MGHRA, CDR2 YSYEKL, per germline. The DNA of the CDR3 is TGCGCCAGCAGCCAAGCATCAGGGTTAGATGGCTACACCTTC. This codes for CASSQASGLDGYTF.

About this clone itself: Other DNA sequences in this sample translate to the same CDR3. The chain has TRBV5-4 and TRBJ2-7, with D unresolved. Germline assignment: CDR1 SGHNT and CDR2 YYREEE (reference sequence). Trimming cost V 0 bases and J 0 bases, with 4 bases left between them. The CDR3 covers 13 residues. The CDR3 DNA reads as TGTGCCAGCAGCTTGGAGCTCTCCTACGAGCAGTACTTC. Amino acids: CASSLELSYEQYF.

The rearrangement joins TRBV5-6 to TRBJ2-3, with TRBD2 as a possible D gene (5 bases). Germline V lookup: CDR1 SGHDT, CDR2 YYEEEE. The CDR3 spans 18 residues. Between the trimmed V and J ends, which lost 4 bases and 0 bases, there was a span of 21 bases. The DNA for the CDR3 is TGTGCCAGCAGCCTTAGTGAGGGTCCCGATGGTAGCACAGATACGCAGTATTTT. Protein: CASSLSEGPDGSTDTQYF.

The chain carries TRBV14 and TRBJ2-2; no clear D. Between the trimmed V and J ends, which lost 3 bases and 2 bases, there was a span of 4 bases. This CDR3 contains 13 residues. Per germline, CDR1 SGHDN and CDR2 FVKESK. The CDR3, as DNA: TGTGCCAGCAGCCAGGATAACACCGGGGAGCTGTTTTTT. This codes for CASSQDNTGELFF.

This clone was recorded once. V gene TRBV10-3 combines with J gene TRBJ1-1; no reliable D call. The germline V gene encodes CDR1 ENHRY and CDR2 SYGVKD. Trimming pared 0 bases from V and 6 bases from J, leaving 11 bases between. CDR3 length: 14 amino acids. In nucleotides, the CDR3 is TGTGCCATCAGTGAGTCATACGGCGGGGCTGAAGCTTTCTTT. It specifies CAISESYGGAEAFF.

The rearrangement links TRBV6-5 to TRBJ2-7; D unresolved. V was shortened by 6 bases and J by 5 bases, with 11 bases between the two germline ends. Germline assignment: CDR1 MNHEY and CDR2 SVGAGI. The length of the CDR3 is 12 residues. The CDR3 DNA reads TGTGCCAGCAGCAGTGGGCCACACGAGCAGTACTTC. Its protein is CASSSGPHEQYF.

The CDR3: CASSAGTVNTEAFF. CDR3 nucleotides: TGTGCCAGCAGCGCCGGGACTGTGAACACTGAAGCTTTCTTT. The chain has TRBV5-4 and TRBJ1-1; D possibly corresponds to TRBD1 (5 bases). Deletions cut 4 bases from V and 0 bases from J, with 10 bases between. Looked up from germline, CDR1 is SGHNT and CDR2 is YYREEE (reference sequence). There are 14 residues in the CDR3. Full variable domain (remainder filled in from reference TRBV5-4 and TRBJ1-1): ETGVTQSPTHLIKTRGQQVTLRCSSQSGHNTVSWYQQALGQGPQFIFQYYREEENGRGNFPPRFSGLQFPNYSSELNVNALELDDSALYLCASSAGTVNTEAFFGQGTRLTVV.

The chain employs TRBV6-1 and TRBJ1-5; 7 bases line up with TRBD1. The V gene's germline CDR1 is MNHNS and CDR2 SASEGT. CDR3 length equals 18 residues. The V segment lost 2 bases and the J segment 0 bases; nucleotides outside the gene matches: 10. DNA of the CDR3: TGTGCCAGCAGTGAACCTCGGACAGGCCTCTATAGCAATCAGCCCCAGCATTTT. Its translation: CASSEPRTGLYSNQPQHF.

The CDR3 DNA reads TGTGCCAGCAGGTCCACCGGGGACAGATTCACAGATACGCAGTATTTT. Encoded protein: CASRSTGDRFTDTQYF. V and J are TRBV13 and TRBJ2-3, with TRBD1 matching over 7 bases. There are 16 residues in the CDR3. The germline gives CDR1 PRHDT, CDR2 FYEKMQ (reference sequence). The V gene end was trimmed by 6 bases and the J gene end by 2 bases; junction bases not matched to a gene: 11.

The V call is TRBV7-6, the J call TRBJ2-7; D may correspond to TRBD1 or TRBD2 (6 bases each). With 1 base removed from V and 6 bases from J, the gap between germline ends came to 16 bases. The V gene's germline CDR1 is SGHVS and CDR2 FNYEAQ. There are 15 residues in the CDR3. DNA for the CDR3: TGTGCCAGCAGCTTAGTGGGGGGCGCGGGGATCGAGCAGTACTTC. It translates to CASSLVGGAGIEQYF. Filled out from reference TRBV7-6 and TRBJ2-7, the complete variable domain reads GAGVSQSPRYKVTKRGQDVALRCDPISGHVSLYWYRQALGQGPEFLTYFNYEAQQDKSGLPNDRFSAERPEGSISTLTIQRTEQRDSAMYRCASSLVGGAGIEQYFGPGTRLTVT.

The J gene is TRBJ2-3, the V gene TRBV13, with 11 bases fitting TRBD1. The germline CDR1 and CDR2 sequences are PRHDT and FYEKMQ (reference sequence). V lost 5 bases and J lost 0; bases outside the gene matches: 13. The CDR3 is 19 amino acids. The CDR3 bases are TGTGCCAGCAGCCCGTCCTCCGGGACAGGGGGAGGTAGCACAGATACGCAGTATTTT. It is translated as CASSPSSGTGGGSTDTQYF. Based on the CDR3 plus reference TRBV13 and TRBJ2-3, the full variable domain is AAGVIQSPRHLIKEKRETATLKCYPIPRHDTVYWYQQGPGQDPQFLISFYEKMQSDKGSIPDRFSAQQFSDYHSELNMSSLELGDSALYFCASSPSSGTGGGSTDTQYFGPGTRLTVL.

This sequence joins TRBV16 and TRBJ2-5; perhaps TRBD2 as D (6 bases). Germline CDR1 and CDR2: KGHSY and FQNENV. V lost 4 bases, J lost 5 bases, and 11 bases lay in between. This CDR3 comprises 13 residues. The CDR3 region is CASSLSGVETQYF. The CDR3 nucleotides are TGTGCCAGCAGCCTCTCGGGGGTGGAGACCCAGTACTTC.

Comments on this clone: This same CDR3 is encoded by further DNA sequences in the sample. The CDR3 DNA follows: TGTGCCAGTAGTCCTCGGACAGGCGGGAACACTGAAGCTTTCTTT. Its protein is CASSPRTGGNTEAFF. The chain is built from TRBV19 and TRBJ1-1; 7 positions match TRBD1. The CDR3 has 15 residues. J lost 1 base, V lost 5 bases, and 7 bases had no gene match. CDR1 LNHDA and CDR2 SQIVND come from the germline V gene (reference sequence).

The rearrangement joins TRBV28 to TRBJ1-6; 7 bases are a match to TRBD1. The CDR3 has 14 residues. CDR1 is MDHEN and CDR2 is SYDVKM in the germline V gene. J gave up 7 bases and V 4 bases, and 4 bases lay outside the gene matches. CDR3 loop: CASSYGTANSPLHF. For the CDR3, the DNA is TGTGCCAGCAGTTACGGGACAGCCAATTCACCCCTCCACTTT.

The chain recombines TRBV29-1 with TRBJ2-7; the match to TRBD1 covers 7 bases. CDR3 length: 14 residues. Germline V gene sequence: CDR1 SQVTM, CDR2 ANQGSEA. V lost 0 bases, J lost 3 bases, and 5 bases stayed unmatched. DNA of the CDR3: TGCAGCGTTGAAGAATGGACAGGCGGCTACGAGCAGTACTTC. Encoded protein: CSVEEWTGGYEQYF.

The J gene is TRBJ2-3, the V gene TRBV18; TRBD1 matches at 7 bases. Germline V gene lookup returns CDR1 KGHSH and CDR2 LQKENI. This CDR3 has 16 residues. V shed 3 bases and J 6 bases; nucleotides not matched to a gene: 12. CDR3 in amino acids: CASSPAGTARPDTQYF. The CDR3 DNA sequence: TGTGCCAGCTCACCGGCCGGGACAGCGAGGCCGGATACGCAGTATTTT.